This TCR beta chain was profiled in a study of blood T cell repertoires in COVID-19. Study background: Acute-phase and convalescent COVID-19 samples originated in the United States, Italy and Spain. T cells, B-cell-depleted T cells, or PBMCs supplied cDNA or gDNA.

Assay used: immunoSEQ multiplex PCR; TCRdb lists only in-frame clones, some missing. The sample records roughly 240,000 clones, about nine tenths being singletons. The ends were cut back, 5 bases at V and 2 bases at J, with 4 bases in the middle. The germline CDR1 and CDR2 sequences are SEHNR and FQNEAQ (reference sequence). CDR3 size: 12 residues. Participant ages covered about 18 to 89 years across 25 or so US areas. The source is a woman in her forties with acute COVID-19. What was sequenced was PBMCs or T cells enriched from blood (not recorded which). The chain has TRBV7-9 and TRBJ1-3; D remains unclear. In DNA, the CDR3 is TGTGCCAGCAGCCCTCCTGGAAACACCATATATTTT. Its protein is CASSPPGNTIYF.